This TCR beta chain is from a study of post-analysis software for immune sequencing data (dated by TCRdb to about 2015). Study-level background: Relapsing-remitting, secondary progressive and progressive-relapsing multiple sclerosis were recorded as disease courses, and subtype annotation was lacking for some patients. The patient repertoires were set against roughly eleven previously published healthy control repertoires from donors whose ages ranged from roughly 6 to 26 years. A subset of samples was prepared in parallel using single-end sample barcoding, then pooled and co-amplified after Illumina adapter ligation.

To demonstrate the VDJtools post-analysis software, the study profiled TCR beta repertoires from the peripheral blood of 13 young patients with multiple sclerosis. The multiple sclerosis patients were children and adolescents between about 6 and 16 years of age. The cysteine opens and the phenylalanine closes a CDR3 of 14 amino acids. Of the read, only the CDR3 DNA is kept; its 42 bases are in frame from base 1. Relative to germline, V is 8 bases shorter and J is 3 bases shorter, with 14 bases between their ends. Overall results and qualifications from the work: Direct clustering with F measure revealed strong co-clustering of samples prepared in the same batch, which led to a batch-effect correction. Significantly lower normalized Chao1 diversity was found in multiple sclerosis patients than in controls, suggesting substantial peripheral T-cell clonal expansion. The control group was slightly older than the multiple sclerosis patient group. Significantly higher frequencies in patients than in controls were found for several TRBV segments, including TRBV5-6, TRBV5-1 and TRBV20-1.

The library was produced with PCR. Instrument on record: Illumina HiSeq 2500. Unique molecular identifiers were incorporated into TCR beta cDNA libraries to reduce PCR and sequencing biases. Per 1 to 10 million input T cells, 500,000 or so cDNA molecules were obtained, such that each molecule approximated one T cell. The same protocol used for the earlier healthy control dataset was applied to prepare and sequence the patient libraries. Within a given batch, samples were prepared together, multiplexed and sequenced on the same HiSeq lane. The study's processing was this. Raw barcoded reads were processed with MIGEC, discarding single-read molecular identifier groups before consensus assembly and CDR3 extraction. VDJtools was used for post-analysis of the clonotype tables, and diversity was normalized by down-sampling every dataset to the size of the smallest sample. To correct batch-related cross-sample contamination, repertoire overlap clustering matched CDR3 amino acid sequences but not nucleotide sequences. The public reads were quality trimmed at Q25 with fastp and then assembled into clones with MiXCR by TCRdb, keeping productive beta chains. Rows with a matching CDR3 protein are joined into one entry that keeps the most common DNA and genes. The V and J calls and clone size come from TCRdb's table, not from the authors' own analysis. For this sample the table gives 400,000 to 500,000 distinct CDR3 sequences, of which about 40% were detected only once. The ten biggest clones cover about 7.6% of the sample.

The table lists this clonotype with many counts. The clone's antigen remains unknown. Within one base of it there is no much larger clone, and no base qualities were kept. The specimen was blood. The chain uses TRBV12-3 or TRBV12-4 and TRBJ2-1; the D gene is perhaps TRBD1, on 5 matching bases. The clonotype comes from a girl aged 2 to 9 with multiple sclerosis. The CDR3 here reads CASRQARGYNEQFF. In nucleotide form, the sequence is TGTGCCAGCCGGCAGGCTAGGGGCTACAATGAGCAGTTCTTC.